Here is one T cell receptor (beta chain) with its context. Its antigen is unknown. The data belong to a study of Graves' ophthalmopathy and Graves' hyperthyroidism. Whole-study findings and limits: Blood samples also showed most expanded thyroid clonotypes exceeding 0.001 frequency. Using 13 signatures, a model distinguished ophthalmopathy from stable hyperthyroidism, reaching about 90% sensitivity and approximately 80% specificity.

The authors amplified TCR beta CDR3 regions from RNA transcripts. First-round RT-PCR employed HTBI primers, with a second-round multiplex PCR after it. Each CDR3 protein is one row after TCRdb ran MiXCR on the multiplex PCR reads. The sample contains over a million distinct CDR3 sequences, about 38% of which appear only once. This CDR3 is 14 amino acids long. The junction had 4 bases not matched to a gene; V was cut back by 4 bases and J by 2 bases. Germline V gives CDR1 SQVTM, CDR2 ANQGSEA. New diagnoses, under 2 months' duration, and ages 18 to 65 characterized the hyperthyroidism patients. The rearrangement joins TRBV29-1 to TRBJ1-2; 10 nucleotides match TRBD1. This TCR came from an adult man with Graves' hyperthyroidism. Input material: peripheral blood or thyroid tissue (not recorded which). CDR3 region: CSVGGTGENYGYTF. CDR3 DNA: TGCAGCGTTGGCGGGACAGGGGAAAACTATGGCTACACCTTC.